This T cell receptor (beta chain) emerged from a study of T-cell memory formation after mild COVID-19. CDR3 length: 14 residues. V gave up 6 bases and J gave up 0 bases, with 11 bases separating them. Germline V CDR1 and CDR2: MNHEY, SMNVEV (reference sequence). Comment on this clonotype: The antigen remains undetermined.

TCRdb processed the 5' RACE reads anew with MiXCR; each CDR3 protein has one entry. The table lists a few hundred thousand distinct CDR3 sequences, 16% of them singletons. Findings and caveats of the study: CD4/CD8 balance held among clones contracting day 15 to 85, and later expanders leaned CD4+.

This chain links TRBV27 with TRBJ2-5; tentative D call: TRBD1 (6 bases). The sample consisted of PBMCs or a T cell subset sorted from them (not recorded which). The clonotype originates from a man between 18 and 29 years old who had mild COVID-19 (a few samples of this study predate the infection). Cell type and time point are not known. CDR3 residues: CASRLNRDQETQYF. DNA for the CDR3: TGTGCCAGCAGGCTGAACAGGGACCAAGAGACCCAGTACTTC.